Presented here are 29 T cell receptor beta chains from one specimen sequenced in a study of T cells in Graves' hyperthyroidism and ophthalmopathy. Researchers amplified the TCR beta CDR3 regions from RNA transcripts. When the TCR CDR3 underwent first-round RT-PCR, the HTBI primer set was used. TCRdb re-called the multiplex PCR reads through MiXCR, storing one row per CDR3 protein. The sample shows a few hundred thousand distinct CDR3 sequences, roughly 15% of them seen only once. Sequencing was done on a sample of blood. The receptors come from a woman aged 35 to 49 with Graves' ophthalmopathy.

This clonotype was counted ten times or more. The rearrangement uses TRBV7-6 and TRBJ2-5; TRBD1 matches at 7 bases. V lost 6 bases to trimming and J lost 1 base; unmatched junction nucleotides: 8. The CDR3 runs to 15 residues. CDR1 and CDR2 (germline): SGHVS, FNYEAQ. The CDR3 DNA reads as TGTGCCAGCAGTAAAGGACAGGAAATCCAAGAGACCCAGTACTTC. Translated: CASSKGQEIQETQYF.

This clonotype was recorded many times. This chain joins TRBV30 and TRBJ2-7; D is ambiguous. The germline V and J ends were trimmed by 0 bases and 1 base, with 7 bases remaining between them. Germline values: CDR1 GTSNPN, CDR2 SVGIG (reference sequence). This CDR3 is 13 amino acids long. For the CDR3, the DNA is TGTGCCTGGAGTGTTGGCCAGTCCTACGAGCAGTACTTC. It encodes CAWSVGQSYEQYF.

There are many counts of this clonotype. The rearrangement links TRBV28 to TRBJ2-1, with 8 bases identical to TRBD2. CDR1 is MDHEN, CDR2 SYDVKM, per germline. V lost 5 bases and J lost 9; bases outside the gene matches: 21. The CDR3 runs to 18 residues. The CDR3, as DNA: TGTGCCAGCAGTCCAAGGCGGAGCGGGAGTAAACTTACGGGTGAGCAGTTCTTC. This sequence encodes CASSPRRSGSKLTGEQFF.

In this sample, this clonotype turned up a few times. The V and J genes are TRBV7-9 and TRBJ2-2; D unclear. Per the germline V gene, CDR1 is SEHNR and CDR2 is FQNEAQ (reference sequence). This CDR3 has 13 residues. Trimming pared 5 bases from V and 3 bases from J, leaving 7 bases between. This CDR3 is CASSPPDTGELFF. The CDR3 coding sequence is TGTGCCAGCAGCCCTCCGGACACCGGGGAGCTGTTTTTT.

The chain recombines TRBV9 with TRBJ2-7; D may be TRBD1 (6 bases). V dropped 4 bases and J dropped 6 bases, with 14 bases sitting between them. Germline V gene data show CDR1 as SGDLS and CDR2 as YYNGEE. The CDR3 extends over 13 amino acids. The CDR3 bases are TGTGCCAGCAGCAACCAGGGGTGGAGCGAGCAGTACTTC. Amino acids: CASSNQGWSEQYF.

The chain combines TRBV7-3 with TRBJ1-1, with D hard to call. V gave up 1 base and J gave up 3 bases, with 9 bases separating them. Germline V gene sequence: CDR1 SGHTA, CDR2 FQGTGA. The CDR3 is 14 amino acids. CDR3 sequence reads: CASSLRPVDTEAFF. CDR3 DNA: TGTGCCAGCAGCTTAAGACCGGTGGACACTGAAGCTTTCTTT.

The table lists this clonotype with many counts. The chain employs TRBV28 and TRBJ1-1, with a weak D call TRBD1 (6 bases). This CDR3 contains 12 residues. The V end was cut by 10 bases, the J end by 5 bases, with 14 bases between. The germline V gene encodes CDR1 MDHEN and CDR2 SYDVKM. CDR3 sequence reads: CATGGLWTEAFF. CDR3 DNA: TGTGCCACCGGGGGGCTGTGGACTGAAGCTTTCTTT.

In its sample, this clonotype was seen a few times. The chain combines TRBV18 with TRBJ2-1; D is possibly TRBD1 or TRBD2 (5 bases each). CDR1 is KGHSH, CDR2 LQKENI, per germline. This CDR3 comprises 14 residues. V was clipped by 6 bases and J by 4 bases, with 13 bases between them. The CDR3 protein is CASSPVGVYNEQFF. The CDR3 DNA reads as TGTGCCAGCTCCCCGGTGGGGGTATACAATGAGCAGTTCTTC.

This clonotype was counted many times. The V call is TRBV7-6, the J call TRBJ2-7, with D possibly being TRBD1 (5 bases). Trimming stripped 1 base from V and 3 bases from J, with 10 bases between. This CDR3 spans 14 amino acids. CDR1 and CDR2 (germline): SGHVS, FNYEAQ. Here the CDR3 reads CASSLDAGNYEQYF. CDR3 bases: TGTGCCAGCAGCTTAGATGCAGGGAACTACGAGCAGTACTTC.

This clonotype appeared a few times. The CDR3 reads CASGGGARETQYF. The CDR3 DNA follows: TGTGCCAGCGGCGGGGGGGCGCGGGAGACCCAGTACTTC. V and J are TRBV2 and TRBJ2-5; 9 bases are a match to TRBD2. This CDR3 has 13 amino acids. Losses at the gene ends were 8 bases for V and 5 bases for J; bases not matched to a gene: 6. CDR1 SNHLY and CDR2 FYNNEI come from the germline V gene.

This clonotype was detected only a few times. The chain combines TRBV6-1 with TRBJ2-1; D possibly corresponds to TRBD1 (6 bases). The germline V and J ends were trimmed by 7 bases and 0 bases, with 13 bases remaining between them. This CDR3 contains 15 residues. The V gene's germline CDR1 is MNHNS and CDR2 SASEGT. In DNA, the CDR3 is TGTGCCAGCAACCTGGACAGAAACTCCTACAATGAGCAGTTCTTC. This translates into CASNLDRNSYNEQFF.

The chain's CDR3 is CSVEDAGSSPTNEKLFF. The CDR3 DNA reads as TGCAGCGTTGAGGATGCAGGATCTAGCCCAACTAATGAAAAACTGTTTTTT. This chain connects TRBV29-1 to TRBJ1-4; D gene ambiguous. CDR1 and CDR2 from the germline V gene are SQVTM and ANQGSEA. The germline V and J ends were trimmed by 3 bases and 0 bases, with 17 bases remaining between them. This CDR3 has 17 amino acids.

The rearrangement links TRBV6-9 to TRBJ2-6; D call uncertain. V lost 6 bases to trimming and J lost 0 bases, with 9 bases between them. The CDR3 consists of 15 residues. Germline CDR1 and CDR2: MNHGY and SVAAGI. The CDR3 spells CASSGMSSGANVLTF. The DNA for the CDR3 is TGTGCCAGCAGCGGAATGAGCTCTGGGGCCAACGTCCTGACTTTC.

The gene calls are TRBV19 and TRBJ1-5, with D possibly TRBD1 on 5 matching bases. Trimming shortened V by 3 bases and J by 7 bases, and 13 bases separated the two germline ends. The CDR3 extends over 14 amino acids. The germline V gene has CDR1 LNHDA and CDR2 SQIVND (reference sequence). As DNA, the CDR3 is TGTGCCAGTAGTATGCAGGGAGGTAGACAGCCCCAGCATTTT. Translated: CASSMQGGRQPQHF.

The table lists this clonotype with many counts. The J gene is TRBJ2-1, the V gene TRBV5-1; 12 positions match TRBD2. The CDR3 is 22 amino acids. The germline CDR1 and CDR2 sequences are SGHRS and YFSETQ. V was pared by 4 bases and J by 0 bases, with 20 bases of the junction left unmatched. The CDR3: CASSVVGESGLAGGSSYNEQFF. CDR3 in DNA: TGCGCCAGCAGCGTTGTTGGGGAGAGTGGGCTAGCGGGAGGGAGCTCCTACAATGAGCAGTTCTTC.

This CDR3 reads CSVEWDQWGVGFF. The CDR3 coding sequence is TGCAGCGTTGAGTGGGACCAGTGGGGGGTGGGGTTCTTC. The chain joins TRBV29-1 to TRBJ2-1; D might be TRBD2 (6 bases). V lost 3 bases, J lost 15 bases, and 21 bases lay in between. The CDR3 is 13 amino acids. Looked up from germline, CDR1 is SQVTM and CDR2 is ANQGSEA.

The chain has TRBV29-1 and TRBJ2-5; TRBD2 matches at 8 bases. From germline, CDR1 is SQVTM and CDR2 ANQGSEA. V trimming: 0 bases; J trimming: 6 bases; junction bases outside the gene matches: 12. The CDR3 is 16 amino acids. The CDR3 DNA reads TGCAGCGTTGAAGATCATCGGGGGGGTGGCGTTCAGACCCAGTACTTC. Amino acid sequence: CSVEDHRGGGVQTQYF.

This clonotype occurred once. V and J are TRBV12-3 or TRBV12-4 and TRBJ2-2; 11 nucleotides agree with TRBD2. The V segment lost 3 bases and the J segment 7 bases; nucleotides outside the gene matches: 4. The CDR3 runs to 15 residues. Here the CDR3 DNA reads TGTGCCAGCAGTTTGATAGCGGGAGGGGTCGGGGAGCTGTTTTTT. Its protein is CASSLIAGGVGELFF.

At least ten counts were recorded for this clonotype. This rearrangement joins TRBV7-8 to TRBJ2-2; 13 bases match TRBD2. The germline V gene encodes CDR1 SGHVS and CDR2 FQNEAQ. Unmatched junction bases numbered 7, after V lost 1 base and J lost 5 bases. The CDR3 consists of 18 residues. The CDR3 region is CASSLGWTSGSGTGELFF. The CDR3 DNA is TGTGCCAGCAGCTTAGGTTGGACTAGCGGGAGCGGGACCGGGGAGCTGTTTTTT.

This clonotype was counted at least ten times. CDR3 amino acids: CASSLAARSGNTIYF. The CDR3 nucleotides read TGTGCCAGCAGCTTAGCCGCCAGGTCTGGAAACACCATATATTTT. The genes are TRBV11-2 and TRBJ1-3; unclear D gene. There are 15 residues in the CDR3. CDR1 is SGHAT and CDR2 is FQNNGV in the germline V gene. V lost 1 base and J lost 1, with 8 bases in between.

This clonotype turned up a few times. The gene calls are TRBV20-1 and TRBJ2-5, with unresolved D. CDR1 is DFQATT and CDR2 is SNEGSKA in the germline V gene (reference sequence). The length of the CDR3 is 13 residues. Trimming took off 5 bases at V and 1 base at J, with 11 bases between the two ends. This CDR3 is CSAGRGAQETQYF. Here the CDR3 DNA reads TGCAGTGCTGGACGAGGAGCCCAAGAGACCCAGTACTTC.

The V call is TRBV6-2 or TRBV6-3, the J call TRBJ2-7, with 10 positions matching TRBD1. The CDR3 is 17 residues long. The J segment lost 0 bases and the V segment lost 0 bases, leaving 5 bases of the junction unmatched. Germline V gene sequence: CDR1 MNHEY, CDR2 SVGEGT. The chain's CDR3 is CASSYSGTGVVSYEQYF. In nucleotides, the CDR3 is TGTGCCAGCAGTTACTCGGGGACAGGGGTTGTCTCCTACGAGCAGTACTTC.

At least ten counts were recorded for this clonotype. The chain combines TRBV3-1 with TRBJ2-1; D remains ambiguous. Deletions cut 4 bases from V and 6 bases from J, with 10 bases between. Per germline, CDR1 LGHDT and CDR2 YNNKEL (reference sequence). CDR3 length: 13 residues. The chain's CDR3 is CASSRSSSNEQFF. The CDR3 DNA sequence: TGTGCCAGCAGCCGATCCAGCTCCAATGAGCAGTTCTTC.

A few counts support this clonotype. The CDR3 DNA sequence: TGTGCCAGCAGCCAATCCGGGCCCCTGGGGGGCTACACCTTC. It codes for CASSQSGPLGGYTF. The rearrangement links TRBV3-1 to TRBJ1-2; D not certain. V was cut by 2 bases and J by 8 bases, with 15 bases left in between. Germline values: CDR1 LGHDT, CDR2 YNNKEL (reference sequence). The CDR3 is made up of 14 amino acids.

This clonotype was counted many times. This CDR3 reads CASNPGTRSGNTIYF. The CDR3 DNA sequence: TGTGCCAGCAATCCCGGGACAAGGTCTGGAAACACCATATATTTT. The chain recombines TRBV28 with TRBJ1-3; a possible D gene is TRBD1 (6 bases). The CDR3 is made up of 15 amino acids. CDR1 and CDR2 (germline): MDHEN, SYDVKM. Trimming left V 7 bases short and J 1 base short, with 14 bases between.

There are a few counts of this clonotype. This chain joins TRBV7-9 and TRBJ2-5, with D possibly being TRBD1 or TRBD2 (5 bases each). V lost 8 bases to trimming and J lost 4 bases, with 17 bases between them. CDR1 SEHNR and CDR2 FQNEAQ come from the germline V gene (reference sequence). CDR3 length: 14 residues. The CDR3 reads CASRKGSGSETQYF. CDR3 nucleotides: TGTGCCAGCCGTAAGGGGTCGGGGTCAGAGACCCAGTACTTC. Full variable domain (rest looked up from reference TRBV7-9 and TRBJ2-5): DTGVSQNPRHKITKRGQNVTFRCDPISEHNRLYWYRQTLGQGPEFLTYFQNEAQLEKSRLLSDRFSAERPKGSFSTLEIQRTEQGDSAMYLCASRKGSGSETQYFGPGTRLLVL.

This clonotype turned up a few times. This chain uses TRBV7-9 with TRBJ2-6, with 8 bases that match TRBD1. The ends lost 0 bases at V and 0 bases at J; junction bases unmatched: 10. The CDR3 length is 20 residues. Germline lookup yields CDR1 SEHNR and CDR2 FQNEAQ (reference sequence). CDR3 in amino acids: CASSLAQRETGVSGANVLTF. The CDR3 nucleotides are TGTGCCAGCAGCTTAGCCCAAAGAGAGACAGGGGTCTCTGGGGCCAACGTCCTGACTTTC.

There are a few counts of this clonotype. This sequence joins TRBV4-2 and TRBJ2-5; D is tentatively TRBD1 or TRBD2 (5 bases each). Germline V gene data show CDR1 as LGHNA and CDR2 as YNFKEQ. V was cut by 3 bases and J by 3 bases, with 11 bases left in between. The CDR3 has 14 amino acids. The CDR3 protein is CASSHQEGKETQYF. CDR3 bases: TGTGCCAGCAGCCACCAAGAGGGGAAAGAGACCCAGTACTTC.

In this sample, this clonotype turned up a few times. The V and J genes are TRBV19 and TRBJ1-5; D is possibly TRBD1 (6 bases). The germline gives CDR1 LNHDA, CDR2 SQIVND (reference sequence). V lost 4 bases to trimming and J lost 1 base, with 11 bases between them. CDR3 length: 15 amino acids. CDR3 sequence reads: CASSTTGFSNQPQHF. The CDR3 coding sequence is TGTGCCAGTAGTACTACAGGGTTCAGCAATCAGCCCCAGCATTTT.